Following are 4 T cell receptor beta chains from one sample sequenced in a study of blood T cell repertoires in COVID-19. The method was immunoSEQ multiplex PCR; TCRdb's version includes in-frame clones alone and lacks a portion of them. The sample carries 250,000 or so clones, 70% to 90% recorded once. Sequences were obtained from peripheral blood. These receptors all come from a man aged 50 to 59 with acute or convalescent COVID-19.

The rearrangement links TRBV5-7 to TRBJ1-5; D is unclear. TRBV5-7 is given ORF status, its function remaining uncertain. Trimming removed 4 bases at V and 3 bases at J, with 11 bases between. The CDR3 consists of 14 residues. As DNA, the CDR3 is TGTGCCAGCAGCCCTGACTCTTCCAATCAGCCCCAGCATTTT. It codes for CASSPDSSNQPQHF.

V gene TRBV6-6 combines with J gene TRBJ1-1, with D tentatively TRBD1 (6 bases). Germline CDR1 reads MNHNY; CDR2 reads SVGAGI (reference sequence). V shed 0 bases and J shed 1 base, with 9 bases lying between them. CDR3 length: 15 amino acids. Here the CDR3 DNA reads TGTGCCAGCAGTTACTCTCCAGGGGCGAACACTGAAGCTTTCTTT. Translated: CASSYSPGANTEAFF.

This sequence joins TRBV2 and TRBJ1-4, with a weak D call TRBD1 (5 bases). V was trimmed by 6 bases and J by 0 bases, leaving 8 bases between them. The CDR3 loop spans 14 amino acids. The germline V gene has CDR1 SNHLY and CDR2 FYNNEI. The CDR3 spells CASRGVSTNEKLFF. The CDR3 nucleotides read TGTGCCAGCAGAGGGGTGTCAACTAATGAAAAACTGTTTTTT.

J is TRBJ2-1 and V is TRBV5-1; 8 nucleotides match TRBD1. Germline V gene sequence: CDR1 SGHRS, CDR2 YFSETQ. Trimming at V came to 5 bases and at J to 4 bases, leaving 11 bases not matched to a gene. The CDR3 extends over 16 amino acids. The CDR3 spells CASRSRQGPLYNEQFF. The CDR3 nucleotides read TGCGCCAGCAGGAGCCGACAGGGGCCCCTTTACAATGAGCAGTTCTTC.